This T cell receptor (beta chain) was obtained from a study of T-cell memory formation after mild COVID-19. Across the whole study: TCR clusters mostly belonged to single donors.

Study-level points and caveats: Contracting clones from day 15 to 85 showed balanced CD4/CD8; later expanders favored CD4+.

Unmatched junction bases numbered 6, after V lost 0 bases and J lost 4 bases. The CDR3 is made up of 16 amino acids. TCRdb re-called the 5' RACE reads through MiXCR, storing one row per CDR3 protein. The repertoire has a few hundred thousand distinct CDR3 sequences, 8% to 10% of them found once; the top ten carry around a fifth. This clonotype was observed a few times. The antigen remains undetermined. Sequenced material: PBMCs or a T cell subset sorted from them (not recorded which). The chain employs TRBV12-3 or TRBV12-4 and TRBJ1-5; 7 positions agree with TRBD1. The receptor was isolated from a man between 18 and 29 years old who had mild COVID-19 (a few samples of this study predate the infection). Cell type and time point are not known. In DNA, the CDR3 is TGTGCCAGCAGTTTAGCGGTGGGGGACAGTAATCAGCCCCAGCATTTT. It specifies CASSLAVGDSNQPQHF.